This TCR beta chain was recovered during a study of blood T cell repertoires in COVID-19 (dated by TCRdb to the early 2020s). For the study in its entirety: Collaborator samples came from the United States, Italy and Spain and covered acute and convalescent phases of COVID-19. The prospective study material was composed of cDNA or gDNA derived from T cells, B-cell-depleted T cells, or PBMCs. The dataset comprised deeply sampled blood TCRbeta repertoires from subjects exposed to, actively infected with, or recovered from COVID-19. The repertoires were released in a freely available public database meant as a resource for research on the immune response to SARS-CoV-2. Samples came from the ongoing ImmuneRACE study (first 160 participants) plus 1,254 subjects from 6 global collaborators. The sample metadata nearly always contained a de-identified subject ID, COVID-19 status, age in years and sex. Where available, HLA class I and class II types were taken from metadata supplied by the sample provider and were not determined by assay-based typing. Overall results and qualifications from the work: Clinical and demographic metadata were provided uncurated, with the amount varying by source and participant.

TCRbeta CDR3 regions were amplified from genomic DNA using the immunoSEQ Assay, a bias-controlled multiplex PCR. As for the original processing: The number of nucleated cells in each sample was estimated from the amplification of reference gene primers within the assay. To quantify the absolute abundance of each unique TCRbeta CDR3 rearrangement, sequence reads were collapsed and filtered. For each sample, productive Simpson clonality was calculated as the square root of Simpson's diversity index across productive rearrangements. TCRdb's version of the immuneACCESS table is confined to in-frame rearrangements and falls short of the full clone set. An unresolved V gene accounts for under half of the shortfall where checked; the remainder is of unknown origin. That table gives V, J and clone size, and the DNA gave D and trimming. A total of 350,000 to 500,000 clones appear in this sample, 85% to 90% of them only once. Together, the top ten hold roughly 0.78% of the sample.

At the junction V is shortened by 5 bases and J by 3 bases; bases outside the gene matches: 11. Including the terminal cysteine and phenylalanine, the CDR3 comprises 15 residues. Only the CDR3 region is kept as DNA, spanning 45 bases read in frame from base 1. For CDR1 and CDR2, the germline V gene lists SGHRS and YFSETQ. At one collaborating source in Seattle, patients were enrolled during active infection and were followed longitudinally through the course of disease. Each collaborating institution followed its own protocols to collect whole blood in K2EDTA tubes. For TCRbeta analysis, collaborator samples were shipped as frozen whole blood, as isolated PBMCs, or as DNA extracted from either sample type. The sample holds a few counts of this clone. It has no known antigen specificity. The input lacks base qualities; no much larger clone sits a single base away.

Recombination joined TRBV5-1 with TRBJ2-7, and TRBD1 aligns with 7 junction nucleotides. Sequencing was done on a sample of peripheral blood. This TCR came from a man aged 18 to 29 with COVID-19, enrolled during active disease. The CDR3 protein sequence reads: CASSTVPAGGYEQYF. The bases read TGCGCCAGCAGTACCGTCCCGGCAGGGGGCTACGAGCAGTACTTC.